Included here is one TCR beta chain sequence, with context. There is no known antigen for this receptor. Base qualities are not recorded, but no much larger clone differs from it by a single base. The library was built by means of the immunoSEQ multiplex PCR assay. For the multiplex PCR, a mixture combining 60 forward primers for TCR Vbeta segments and 13 reverse primers for TCR Jbeta segments was used. The CDR3 region of rearranged TCR beta genes was amplified from genomic DNA by a multiplex PCR assay. On the Illumina HiSeq System, the amplified TCR beta libraries were sequenced as 87-base-pair reads. The paper's data handling went like this. Across the roughly 670 repertoires, a later analysis counted roughly 84 million unique TCR beta chains, around 11 million of which were shared by at least two donors. To remove PCR and sequencing errors, raw reads were error-corrected and collapsed into unique sequences using a nearest-neighbor algorithm that merged closely related sequences. CDR3 sequences were aligned to IMGT reference sequences to assign V, D and J gene segments. Each retained sequence needed at least a six-nucleotide match to both a V gene segment and a J gene segment. A rearrangement counted as productive if the CDR3 had no stop codons and remained in frame with V and J, and every other rearrangement counted as non-productive. Following IMGT convention, CDR3 was defined as the stretch from the second conserved V-encoded cysteine up to the conserved J-encoded phenylalanine. The earlier analysis of 587 of the donors excluded sequences that lacked an unambiguous match to a single V gene segment. In an earlier analysis of 450 to 750 of the donors, a V segment was called functional when productive rearrangements were above 56.7%, and segregating when the standard deviation between donors exceeded 5%. A statistical classification framework was built to diagnose cytomegalovirus status from the catalog of TCR beta chain sequences. V and J gene assignment, in a later analysis, came from comparing TCR nucleotide sequences with IMGT/GENE-DB human TR gene sequences. The TCRdist pipeline was used in a later analysis to assign CDR3 sequences and most-parsimonious VDJ recombination scenarios. A later analysis defined each TCR beta chain by its CDR3 amino acid sequence plus V-gene family, and excluded reads lacking a unique V-gene family. To address suspected cross-contamination and a sequencing artifact, a later analysis removed over 500 highly shared, low-generation-probability nucleotide sequences. For each public chain, a later analysis derived a clonal expansion index from normalized ranks of inferred template counts within each repertoire. Generation probabilities in a later analysis came from a VDJ recombination model fitted to out-of-frame rearrangements, and those results were checked against IGoR. A later analysis scored TCR-TCR, TCR-HLA and TCR-CMV co-occurrence with hypergeometric tests, applying a repertoire-size bias correction to TCR pairs. False discovery rates were estimated in a later analysis by permuting HLA or CMV assignments 20 times. In a later analysis, co-occurring TCRs were grouped using DBSCAN, and TCRdist sequence similarity was added for clustering within HLA-allele-positive subsets. Repertoires with fewer than 30,000 or more than 120,000 public chains were left out of co-occurrence clustering, as were five repertoires with anomalous nucleotide sharing. Held by TCRdb, this immuneACCESS table contains in-frame sequences only and omits some clones. Under half of the omission traces to an unresolved V gene where checked; the cause of the rest is unknown. The D gene and trimming were derived from the DNA, and the V and J assignments and clone size from that table. The sample table holds fewer than 200,000 clones, of which more than 80% were seen once. Under 2% of the sample rests with the top ten.

The entry originates in a study of cytomegalovirus exposure and HLA in healthy donors (dated by TCRdb to about 2017). For context, the study as a whole: According to an earlier analysis of 550 to 700 of the donors, 150 million to 200 million T cells yielded some 110 million unique TCR beta sequences and approximately 300 Gb of sequence data. Approximately 300 gigabases of sequencing data and 75 million to 85 million unique TCR sequences made up an early release that covered around 640 HLA-typed donors. Of the roughly 420 genotyped donors, 81% were placed in the genetic ancestry cluster associated with self-reported Caucasian donors. The study aimed to test whether signatures of past pathogen exposure could be identified by cataloging public T cell receptors. Using immunosequencing, the study profiled T cell repertoires from some 670 subjects and related those repertoires to cytomegalovirus serostatus. Besides the first cohort of roughly 700 subjects, a separate validation cohort made up of 120 different subjects was used. To predict cytomegalovirus infection status, the study combined high-throughput TCR immunosequencing, statistical association of individual TCRs with disease status, and machine learning. A later analysis re-examined previously published TCR beta repertoires from 610 or so donors and added high-resolution HLA genotyping to investigate patterns of TCR occurrence. Rather than drawing on any new phenotypic data, the later analysis identified candidate immune exposures from TCR beta sequences and the way those sequences occurred across donors. An earlier analysis of about 620 of the donors applied high-throughput TCR beta sequencing to assess whether each TCR beta V gene segment acted as functional or pseudogenic. Donor age, sex, ethnicity and CMV serostatus were collected together with the repertoire data. Genome-wide SNP genotypes for about 65% of the 666 donors were used in a later genetic analysis, which treated that subset as a discovery cohort. All discovery cohort repertoires had been generated using a single sequencing platform. HLA typing included class I and class II loci at four-digit resolution. The number of typed donors differed by locus: roughly 620-640 for A, B, C, DRB1 and DQB1; approximately 520 for DQA1; 606 for DPA1; and around 490 for DPB1. Roughly 5 DR-DQ haplotypes were handled as single units for association and clustering because linkage in the cohort was strong. On average, around 230,000 unique TCR beta nucleotide sequences were sequenced per donor among some 430 genotyped donors of the cohort, with 15% to 20% of those sequences being non-productive. Results and caveats for the whole study, not just this receptor: When HLA alleles, especially DR and DQ, strongly co-occurred, TCR associations were difficult to assign to individual alleles. Because counts were too low, 15 to 20 rarely observed V segments, including chromosome 9 orphons, were excluded from the earlier analysis of fewer than 650 of the donors. The classifier was reported to diagnose cytomegalovirus status with high specificity and sensitivity in both the original and validation cohorts. An earlier analysis of 450 to 750 of the donors showed that most TCR beta V segments appeared in productive rearrangements either about 87% or about 30% of the time, which broadly matched IMGT annotations. A group of highly shared sequence variants was considered likely to be a technical artifact of the sequencing pipeline. In a later analysis, the rate of TCR association differed among HLA loci, with DRB1 alleles having the most associated TCRs and HLA-C alleles having the fewest. In a later analysis, HLA-associated TCR beta chains were found to be more clonally expanded and to have lower generation probabilities than equally common non-associated chains. A further reported finding was that TCR beta sequences accurately predicted the HLA-A and HLA-B alleles for most subjects in the first cohort. In a later genetic analysis, fewer N-insertions in productive TCRs were reported among donors in an Asian-associated ancestry cluster than the roughly 670-donor mean. A later analysis found that most CMV-associated TCR beta chains appeared HLA-restricted, with HLA associations seemingly driven largely by CMV exposure. The authors suggested that the approach could potentially be extended to other disease states and immunological phenotypes. Some IMGT-functional V segments, including TRBV6-2 and TRBV6-3, could not be distinguished by the 87-base-pair reads and were therefore excluded. While some public TCRs were present in many individuals, most TCR sequences turned up only very rarely across donors. HLA typing was unavailable for some donors at each locus, so association tests used only the typed subset. According to a later analysis, parvovirus B19, influenza, CMV and Epstein-Barr virus appeared linked to several top co-occurrence clusters. At a false discovery rate of 0.05, a later analysis linked around 15,000 TCR beta sequences to specific HLA alleles. Immune exposure information for the cohort was limited to CMV serostatus. Correlated functional status among segregating V segments might be attributable to linkage disequilibrium, but an unknown experimental factor could not be ruled out. In the study, approximately 160 TCR beta chains were listed as associated with cytomegalovirus. An association between a missense DCLRE1C variant and V-gene and J-gene trimming of TCR beta chains was found in a later genetic analysis and replicated in an independent cohort. A few of the identified cytomegalovirus-associated TCR beta chains were confirmed in vitro to be specific for cytomegalovirus antigens. This cohort had only TCR beta chains sequenced, and the lack of alpha or paired-chain data limited which features could be detected. Sequencing depth was assumed to be roughly uniform across donors in the presence/absence analyses, though that assumption may not hold.

V and J lose 5 bases and 7 bases, and a span of 17 bases separates them. The germline V gene sets CDR1 to SQVTM and CDR2 to ANQGSEA. The CDR3 sequence holds 13 residues, the cysteine and phenylalanine included. The only DNA kept is the CDR3, 39 bases in frame from the first base. In total, roughly 670 healthy bone marrow donors made up the cohort. At the time of sampling, all cohort members were nominally healthy, though unrecorded immune exposures were likely present. The donor tested CMV seronegative and was one of the 352 seronegative cohort members. Every donor gave a peripheral blood sample, and the peripheral blood mononuclear cells from that sample were used for TCR beta sequencing. The Qiagen DNeasy Blood Extraction Kit was used to extract genomic DNA from the blood cell samples.

This receptor was obtained from a woman younger than 35 in good health and CMV-seronegative. Recombination linked TRBV29-1 to TRBJ1-1; TRBD1 is a weak D gene call, 6 bases matching. Material: PBMCs. The sequence in DNA is TGCAGCGTTTCGCCGAGAGGGGGTGTTGAAGCTTTCTTT. The resulting protein is CSVSPRGGVEAFF.